The rows below give T cell receptor beta chains drawn from one sample of a study of CD8 T cells in ankylosing spondylitis. One entry per CDR3 protein results from TCRdb running MiXCR on the 5' RACE reads. The sample shows approximately 300,000 distinct CDR3 sequences, 7.5% to 9% of them seen only once. The sample consisted of blood, either unsorted or a sorted T cell fraction (not recorded which). Receptors were obtained from a male donor with ankylosing spondylitis. Each CDR3 is given with its conserved first and last residue. The D gene is left open where the match is weak. Size tells how often a clone was seen (once, few, many) or the class of an expanded clone, and some rows leave it out.

d_gene: NA
v_gene: TRBV20-1
abundance: few
CDR3aa: CSAAQLGVGEKLFF

d_gene: NA
v_gene: TRBV29-1
abundance: few
CDR3aa: CSVEEKGRSTDTQYF

d_gene: TRBD1
v_gene: TRBV24-1
abundance: few
CDR3aa: CATSGRFLSEQGAYNEQFF

d_gene: NA
v_gene: TRBV3-1
abundance: NA
CDR3aa: CASSKAPGDSYEQYF

d_gene: TRBD1
v_gene: TRBV28
abundance: NA
CDR3aa: CASSLDRGYSSYEQYF

d_gene: NA
v_gene: TRBV5-1
abundance: NA
CDR3aa: CASSWLTSPSTDTQYF

d_gene: NA
v_gene: TRBV20-1
abundance: many
CDR3aa: CSAPGPYNEQFF

d_gene: NA
v_gene: TRBV7-3
abundance: NA
CDR3aa: CASSPSVYSTNTGELFF

d_gene: TRBD2
v_gene: TRBV3-1
abundance: few
CDR3aa: CASSAVTSAYEQYF

d_gene: NA
v_gene: TRBV30
abundance: few
CDR3aa: CAFSGTENLYGYTF

d_gene: NA
v_gene: TRBV20-1
abundance: NA
CDR3aa: CNARVHSNQPQHF

d_gene: TRBD1
v_gene: TRBV28
abundance: many
CDR3aa: CASSLTGKRETQYF

d_gene: NA
v_gene: TRBV29-1
abundance: NA
CDR3aa: CSVRGSGSGTEAFF

d_gene: NA
v_gene: TRBV5-1
abundance: few
CDR3aa: CASSLEGVASTDTQYF

d_gene: TRBD1
v_gene: TRBV20-1
abundance: NA
CDR3aa: CSRDRGLTSTEAFF

d_gene: TRBD1
v_gene: TRBV27
abundance: few
CDR3aa: CASGEGTGSYEQYF

d_gene: NA
v_gene: TRBV29-1
abundance: few
CDR3aa: CSVGLTSGANVLTF

d_gene: TRBD2
v_gene: TRBV5-1
abundance: few
CDR3aa: CASSFTSGQETQYF

d_gene: TRBD2
v_gene: TRBV20-1
abundance: many
CDR3aa: CSAGGSETQYF

d_gene: NA
v_gene: TRBV25-1
abundance: NA
CDR3aa: CASSEGGYWKETQYF

d_gene: NA
v_gene: TRBV4-1
abundance: NA
CDR3aa: CASSQGTGINQPQHF